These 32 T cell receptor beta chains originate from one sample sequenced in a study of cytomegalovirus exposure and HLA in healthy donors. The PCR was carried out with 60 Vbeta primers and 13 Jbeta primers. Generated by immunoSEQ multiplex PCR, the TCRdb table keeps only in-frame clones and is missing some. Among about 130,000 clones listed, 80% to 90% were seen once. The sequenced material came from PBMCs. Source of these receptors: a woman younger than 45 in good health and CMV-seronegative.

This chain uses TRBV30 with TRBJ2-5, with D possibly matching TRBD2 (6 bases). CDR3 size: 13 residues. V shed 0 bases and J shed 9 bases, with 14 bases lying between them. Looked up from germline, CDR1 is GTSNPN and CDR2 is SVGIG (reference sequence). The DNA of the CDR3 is TGTGCCTGGAGTGTGGCGGGGCTCGGGGCCCAGTACTTC. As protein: CAWSVAGLGAQYF. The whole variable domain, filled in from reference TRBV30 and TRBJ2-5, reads SQTIHQWPATLVQPVGSPLSLECTVEGTSNPNLYWYRQAAGRGLQLLFYSVGIGQISSEVPQNLSASRPQDRQFILSSKKLLLSDSGFYLCAWSVAGLGAQYFGPGTRLLVL.

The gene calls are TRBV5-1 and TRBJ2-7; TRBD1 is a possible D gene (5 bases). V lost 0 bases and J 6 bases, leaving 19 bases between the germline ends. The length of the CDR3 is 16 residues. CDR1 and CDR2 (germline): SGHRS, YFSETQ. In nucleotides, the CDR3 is TGCGCCAGCAGCTTGGCCGACTCCCTCCGAACAGGCGAGCAGTACTTC. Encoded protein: CASSLADSLRTGEQYF.

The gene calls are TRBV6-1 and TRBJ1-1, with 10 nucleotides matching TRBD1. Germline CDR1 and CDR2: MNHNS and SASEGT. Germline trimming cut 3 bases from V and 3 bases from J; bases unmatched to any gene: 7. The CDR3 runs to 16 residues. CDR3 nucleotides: TGTGCCAGCAGTGATCCCGGGACAGGGGCCCACACTGAAGCTTTCTTT. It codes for CASSDPGTGAHTEAFF.

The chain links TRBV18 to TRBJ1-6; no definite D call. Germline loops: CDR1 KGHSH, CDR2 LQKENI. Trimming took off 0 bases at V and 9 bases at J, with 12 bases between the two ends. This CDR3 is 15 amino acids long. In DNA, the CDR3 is TGTGCCAGCTCACCACCGGTGACACCCGCTTCACCCCTCCACTTT. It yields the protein CASSPPVTPASPLHF.

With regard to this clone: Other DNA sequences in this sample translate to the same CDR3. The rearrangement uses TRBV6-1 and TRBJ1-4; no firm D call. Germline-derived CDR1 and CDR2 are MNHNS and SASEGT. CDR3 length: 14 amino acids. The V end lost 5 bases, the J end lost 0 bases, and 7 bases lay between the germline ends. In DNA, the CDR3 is TGTGCCAGCAGTATCACTGCAACTAATGAAAAACTGTTTTTT. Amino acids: CASSITATNEKLFF.

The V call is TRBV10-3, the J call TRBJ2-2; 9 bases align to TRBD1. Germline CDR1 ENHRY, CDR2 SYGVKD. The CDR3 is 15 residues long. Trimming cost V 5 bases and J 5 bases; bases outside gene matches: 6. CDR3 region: CAISPDRGWTGELFF. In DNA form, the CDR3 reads TGTGCCATCAGTCCGGACAGGGGCTGGACCGGGGAGCTGTTTTTT.

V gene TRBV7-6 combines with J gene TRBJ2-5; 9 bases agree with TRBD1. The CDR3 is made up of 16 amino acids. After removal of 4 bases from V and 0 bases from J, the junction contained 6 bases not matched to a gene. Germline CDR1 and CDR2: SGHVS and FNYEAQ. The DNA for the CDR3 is TGTGCCAGCAGCTCTCCTGACAGGGGGGACCAAGAGACCCAGTACTTC. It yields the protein CASSSPDRGDQETQYF.

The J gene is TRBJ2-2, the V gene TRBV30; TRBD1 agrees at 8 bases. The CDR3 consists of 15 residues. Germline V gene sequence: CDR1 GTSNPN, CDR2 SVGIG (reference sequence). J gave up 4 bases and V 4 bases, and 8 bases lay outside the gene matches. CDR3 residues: CAWKSRGRPTGELFF. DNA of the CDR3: TGTGCCTGGAAGTCCAGGGGGCGCCCCACCGGGGAGCTGTTTTTT.

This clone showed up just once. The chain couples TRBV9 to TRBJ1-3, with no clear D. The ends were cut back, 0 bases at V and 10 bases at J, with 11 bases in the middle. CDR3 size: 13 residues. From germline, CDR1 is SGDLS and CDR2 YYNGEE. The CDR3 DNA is TGTGCCAGCAGCGTAGCGGAGGGAATGACCATATATTTT. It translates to CASSVAEGMTIYF. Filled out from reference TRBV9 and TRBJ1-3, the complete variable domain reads DSGVTQTPKHLITATGQRVTLRCSPRSGDLSVYWYQQSLDQGLQFLIQYYNGEERAKGNILERFSAQQFPDLHSELNLSSLELGDSALYFCASSVAEGMTIYFGEGSWLTVV.

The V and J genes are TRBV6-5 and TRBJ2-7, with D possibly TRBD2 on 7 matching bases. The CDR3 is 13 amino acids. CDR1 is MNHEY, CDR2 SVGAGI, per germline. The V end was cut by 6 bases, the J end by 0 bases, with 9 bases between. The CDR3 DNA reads TGTGCCAGCAGGGGGGGGCCCTCCTACGAGCAGTACTTC. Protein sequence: CASRGGPSYEQYF.

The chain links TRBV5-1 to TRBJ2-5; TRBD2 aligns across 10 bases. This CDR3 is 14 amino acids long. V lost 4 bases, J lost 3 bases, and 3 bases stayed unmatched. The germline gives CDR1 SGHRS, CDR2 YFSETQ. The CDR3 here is CASSITSGKETQYF. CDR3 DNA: TGCGCCAGCAGCATAACTAGCGGGAAAGAGACCCAGTACTTC.

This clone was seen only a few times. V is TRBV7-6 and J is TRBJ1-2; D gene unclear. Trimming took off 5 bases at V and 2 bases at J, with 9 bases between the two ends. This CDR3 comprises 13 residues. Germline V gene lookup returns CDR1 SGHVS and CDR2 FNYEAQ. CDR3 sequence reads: CASSPHSNYGYTF. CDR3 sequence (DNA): TGTGCCAGCAGCCCACATTCAAACTATGGCTACACCTTC.

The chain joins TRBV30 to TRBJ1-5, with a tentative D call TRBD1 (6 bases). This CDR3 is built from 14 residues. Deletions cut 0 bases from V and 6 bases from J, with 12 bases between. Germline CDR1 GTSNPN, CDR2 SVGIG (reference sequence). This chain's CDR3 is CAWSVRGAGQPQHF. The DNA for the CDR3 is TGTGCCTGGAGTGTACGGGGGGCTGGTCAGCCCCAGCATTTT.

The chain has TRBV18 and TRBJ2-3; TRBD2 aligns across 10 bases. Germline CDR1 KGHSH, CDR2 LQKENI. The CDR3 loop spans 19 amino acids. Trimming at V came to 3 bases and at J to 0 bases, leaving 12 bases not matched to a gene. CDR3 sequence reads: CASSPRGTSVASSTDTQYF. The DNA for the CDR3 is TGTGCCAGCTCACCCCGGGGGACTAGCGTGGCTTCTAGCACAGATACGCAGTATTTT.

The CDR3 DNA is TGCGCCAGCAGCCAAGATCCAGGGTGGCGGCCCCAGCATTTT. Translating it yields CASSQDPGWRPQHF. The genes are TRBV4-1 and TRBJ1-5; the D gene is possibly TRBD1 (5 bases). Germline CDR1 is MGHRA and CDR2 is YSYEKL. This CDR3 region has 14 residues. The ends were cut back, 0 bases at V and 9 bases at J, with 12 bases in the middle.

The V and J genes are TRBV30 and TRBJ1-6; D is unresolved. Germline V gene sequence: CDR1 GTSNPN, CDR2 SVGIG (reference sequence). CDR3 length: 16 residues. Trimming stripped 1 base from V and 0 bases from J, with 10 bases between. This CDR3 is CAWSDVLSSYNSPLHF. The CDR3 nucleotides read TGTGCCTGGAGTGATGTGCTGAGCTCCTATAATTCACCCCTCCACTTT.

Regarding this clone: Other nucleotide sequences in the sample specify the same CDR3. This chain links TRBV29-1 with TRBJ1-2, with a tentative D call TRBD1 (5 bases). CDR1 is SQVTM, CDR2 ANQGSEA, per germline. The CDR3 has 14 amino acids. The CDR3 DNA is TGCAGTGTTCACCCAGGGCAGGAGGGCTATGGCTACACCTTC. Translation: CSVHPGQEGYGYTF.

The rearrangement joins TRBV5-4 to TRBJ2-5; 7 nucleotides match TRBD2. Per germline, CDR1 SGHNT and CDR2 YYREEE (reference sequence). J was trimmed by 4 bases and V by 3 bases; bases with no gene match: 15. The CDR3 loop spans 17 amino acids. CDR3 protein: CASSWGLAGRGGETQYF. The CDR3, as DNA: TGTGCCAGCAGCTGGGGTTTGGCGGGGAGGGGAGGAGAGACCCAGTACTTC.

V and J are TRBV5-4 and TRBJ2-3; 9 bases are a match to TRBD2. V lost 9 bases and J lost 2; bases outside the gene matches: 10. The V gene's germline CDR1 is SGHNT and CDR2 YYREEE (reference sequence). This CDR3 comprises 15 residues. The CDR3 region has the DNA TGTGCCACTAGGGGGAGCGGGGGGTTCACAGATACGCAGTATTTT. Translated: CATRGSGGFTDTQYF.

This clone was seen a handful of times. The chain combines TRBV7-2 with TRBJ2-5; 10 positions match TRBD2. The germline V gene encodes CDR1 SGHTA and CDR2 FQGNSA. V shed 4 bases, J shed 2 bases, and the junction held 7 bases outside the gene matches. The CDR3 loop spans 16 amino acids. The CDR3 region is CASSSSTSGPQETQYF. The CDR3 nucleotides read TGTGCCAGCAGCTCCTCGACTAGCGGGCCACAAGAGACCCAGTACTTC.

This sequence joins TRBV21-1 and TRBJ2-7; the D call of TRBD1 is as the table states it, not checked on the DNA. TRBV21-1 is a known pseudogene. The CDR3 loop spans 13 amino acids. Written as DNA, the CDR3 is TGTGCCAGCAGCAAGGGACACCGGTACGAGCAGTACTTC. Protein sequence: CASSKGHRYEQYF.

CDR3 sequence (DNA): TGTGCCAGCACCTTGGGGGGGCTTAGCTATGGCTACACCTTC. Its protein is CASTLGGLSYGYTF. The chain recombines TRBV7-9 with TRBJ1-2; TRBD1 might be the D (6 bases). This CDR3 is 14 amino acids long. Between the trimmed V and J ends, which lost 7 bases and 4 bases, there was a span of 16 bases. Germline CDR1 SEHNR, CDR2 FQNEAQ (reference sequence).

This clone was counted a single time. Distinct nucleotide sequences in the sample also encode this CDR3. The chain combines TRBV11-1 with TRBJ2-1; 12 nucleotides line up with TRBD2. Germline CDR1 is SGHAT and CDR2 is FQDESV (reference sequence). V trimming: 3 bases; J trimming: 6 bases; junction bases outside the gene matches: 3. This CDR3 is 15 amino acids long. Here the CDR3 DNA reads TGTGCCAGCAGCTTGGGGACTAGCGGGTCCAATGAGCAGTTCTTC. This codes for CASSLGTSGSNEQFF. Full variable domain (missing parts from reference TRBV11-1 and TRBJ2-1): EAEVAQSPRYKITEKSQAVAFWCDPISGHATLYWYRQILGQGPELLVQFQDESVVDDSQLPKDRFSAERLKGVDSTLKIQPAELGDSAMYLCASSLGTSGSNEQFFGPGTRLTVL.

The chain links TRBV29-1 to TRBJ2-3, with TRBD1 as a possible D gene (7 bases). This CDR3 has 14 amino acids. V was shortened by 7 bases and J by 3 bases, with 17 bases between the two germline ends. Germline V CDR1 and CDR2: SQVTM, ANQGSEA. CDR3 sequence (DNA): TGCAGCGCTACCAGGGGGGTGAGAACAGATACGCAGTATTTT. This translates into CSATRGVRTDTQYF.

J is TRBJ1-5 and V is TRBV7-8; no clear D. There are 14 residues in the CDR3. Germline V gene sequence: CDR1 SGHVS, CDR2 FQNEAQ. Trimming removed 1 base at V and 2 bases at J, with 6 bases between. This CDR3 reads CASSLGSGNQPQHF. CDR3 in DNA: TGTGCCAGCAGCTTAGGGTCAGGCAATCAGCCCCAGCATTTT.

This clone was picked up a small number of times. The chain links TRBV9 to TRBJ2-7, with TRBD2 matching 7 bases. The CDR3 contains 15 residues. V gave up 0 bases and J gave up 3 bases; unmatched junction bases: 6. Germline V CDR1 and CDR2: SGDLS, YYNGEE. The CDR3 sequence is CASSVEPGGFYEQYF. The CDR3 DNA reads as TGTGCCAGCAGCGTAGAACCGGGGGGTTTCTACGAGCAGTACTTC.

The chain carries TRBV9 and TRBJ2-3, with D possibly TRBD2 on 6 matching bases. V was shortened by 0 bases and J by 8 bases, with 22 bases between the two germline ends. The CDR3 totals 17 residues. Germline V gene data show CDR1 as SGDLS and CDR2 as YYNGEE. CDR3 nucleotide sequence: TGTGCCAGCAGCGTAGGGGGCGGGGTAGCGGCGTACGGTACGCAGTATTTT. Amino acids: CASSVGGGVAAYGTQYF.

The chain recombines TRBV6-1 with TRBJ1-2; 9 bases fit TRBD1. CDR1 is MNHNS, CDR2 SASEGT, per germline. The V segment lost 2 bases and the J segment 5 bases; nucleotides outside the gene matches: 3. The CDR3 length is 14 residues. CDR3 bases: TGTGCCAGCAGTGAAACAGGGGGCTCATATGGCTACACCTTC. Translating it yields CASSETGGSYGYTF.

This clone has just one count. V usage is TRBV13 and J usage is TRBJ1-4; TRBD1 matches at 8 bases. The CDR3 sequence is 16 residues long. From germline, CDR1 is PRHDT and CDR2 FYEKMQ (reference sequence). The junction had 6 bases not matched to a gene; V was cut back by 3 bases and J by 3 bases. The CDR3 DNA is TGTGCCAGCAGCTTTTCCAGGGGGCGAGCTAATGAAAAACTGTTTTTT. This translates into CASSFSRGRANEKLFF.

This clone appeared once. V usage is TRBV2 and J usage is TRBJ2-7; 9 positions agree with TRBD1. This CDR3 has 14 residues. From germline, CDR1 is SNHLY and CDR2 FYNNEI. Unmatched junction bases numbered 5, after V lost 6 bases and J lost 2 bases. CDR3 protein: CASRPGQGTYEQYF. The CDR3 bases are TGTGCCAGCAGGCCGGGACAGGGCACCTACGAGCAGTACTTC.

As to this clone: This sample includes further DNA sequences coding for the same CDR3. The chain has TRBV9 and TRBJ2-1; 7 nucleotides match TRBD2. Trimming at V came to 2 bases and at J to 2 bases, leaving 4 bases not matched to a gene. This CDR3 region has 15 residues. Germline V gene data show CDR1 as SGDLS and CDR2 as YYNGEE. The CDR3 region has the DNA TGTGCCAGCAGCGTGAGCGGGACCCCCTACAATGAGCAGTTCTTC. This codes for CASSVSGTPYNEQFF.

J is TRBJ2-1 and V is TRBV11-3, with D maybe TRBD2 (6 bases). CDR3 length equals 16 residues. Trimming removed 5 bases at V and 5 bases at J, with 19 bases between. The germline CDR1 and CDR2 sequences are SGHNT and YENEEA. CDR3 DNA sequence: TGTGCCAGCAGCCCCTTTTGGGCTAGCGAGAACAATGAGCAGTTCTTC. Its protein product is CASSPFWASENNEQFF.